This T cell receptor beta chain was observed in a study of blood T cell repertoires in COVID-19. Study overall: Material from acute and convalescent COVID-19 was sourced from the United States, Italy and Spain. Sources were T cells, B-cell-depleted T cells, or PBMCs; the material itself was cDNA or gDNA.

The CDR3 is 15 residues long. The germline CDR1 and CDR2 sequences are SGHRS and YFSETQ. V lost 4 bases to trimming and J lost 0 bases, with 11 bases between them. Original handling: Estimation of nucleated cell counts was performed using reference gene primer amplification. The repertoire was sequenced with immunoSEQ multiplex PCR; TCRdb's copy has only in-frame clones and lacks some. V and J calls and clone size follow that table, whereas D and trimming were derived from the DNA. Altogether under 150,000 clones are present, about nine tenths being singletons, with the ten largest covering 25% to 30%.

The sample comprised peripheral blood. The V call is TRBV5-1, the J call TRBJ1-5; a possible D gene is TRBD1 (6 bases). The TCR originated in a human donor in a cohort sampled during active COVID-19. CDR3 coding DNA: TGCGCCAGCAGCCCGACAGGAAATAGCAATCAGCCCCAGCATTTT. This sequence encodes CASSPTGNSNQPQHF. Together with reference TRBV5-1 and TRBJ1-5, the CDR3 gives the full variable domain: KAGVTQTPRYLIKTRGQQVTLSCSPISGHRSVSWYQQTPGQGLQFLFEYFSETQRNKGNFPGRFSGRQFSNSRSEMNVSTLELGDSALYLCASSPTGNSNQPQHFGDGTRLSIL.